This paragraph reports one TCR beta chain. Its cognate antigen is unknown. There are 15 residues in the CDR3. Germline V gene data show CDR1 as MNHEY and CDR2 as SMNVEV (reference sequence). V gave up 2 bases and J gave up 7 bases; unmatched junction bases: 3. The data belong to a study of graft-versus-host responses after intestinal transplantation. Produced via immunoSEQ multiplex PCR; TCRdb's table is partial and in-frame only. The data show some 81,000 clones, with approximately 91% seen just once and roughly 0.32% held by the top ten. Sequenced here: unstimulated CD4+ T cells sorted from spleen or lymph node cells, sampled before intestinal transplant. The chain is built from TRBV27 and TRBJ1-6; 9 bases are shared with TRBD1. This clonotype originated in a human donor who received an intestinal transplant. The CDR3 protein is CASSLGTGMNSPLHF. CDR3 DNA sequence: TGTGCCAGCAGTTTAGGGACAGGGATGAATTCACCCCTCCACTTT.